A single sample gave rise to the 17 T cell receptor beta chains below, sequenced in a study of shared clonotypes between healthy human individuals. The table came from immunoSEQ multiplex PCR; TCRdb's copy has only in-frame clones and leaves some out. The table shows 630,000 or so clones, with 95% to 98% occurring only once. Naive CD8 cells lacked CD45RO and underwent positive selection for CCR7, leaving out terminally differentiated effector memory CD45RA+ cells. The sequencing sample was made of naive CD8+ T cells sorted from blood. The receptors were sampled from a man aged 25-40 years in good health.

This clone was recorded once. The V and J genes are TRBV14 and TRBJ2-7; the D gene is possibly TRBD1 (5 bases). The V and J ends lost 0 bases and 2 bases respectively, with 14 bases between them. The CDR3 contains 16 residues. The germline V gene encodes CDR1 SGHDN and CDR2 FVKESK. CDR3 coding DNA: TGTGCCAGCAGCCAAGATCATCAGGGCTTCCCCTACGAGCAGTACTTC. Translation gives CASSQDHQGFPYEQYF.

The chain is built from TRBV7-9 and TRBJ1-1; D is uncertain. Per germline, CDR1 SEHNR and CDR2 FQNEAQ (reference sequence). The CDR3 is made up of 15 amino acids. The V end was cut by 0 bases, the J end by 0 bases, with 8 bases between. The CDR3 sequence: CASSLAEGVNTEAFF. The DNA for the CDR3 is TGTGCCAGCAGCTTAGCGGAGGGTGTGAACACTGAAGCTTTCTTT.

This clone was counted once. At one end, the junction sequence differs from germline, possibly due to a read error. CDR3 DNA: TGTGCCAGCAGCATAGGACTAGCGGGTGGGAAGACCCAGTACTTC. This codes for CASSIGLAGGKTQYF. This chain links TRBV13 with TRBJ2-5; the match to TRBD2 covers 11 bases. This CDR3 spans 15 amino acids. Per the germline V gene, CDR1 is PRHDT and CDR2 is FYEKMQ (reference sequence).

This chain links TRBV2 with TRBJ2-7; TRBD1 agrees at 7 bases. Germline V CDR1 and CDR2: SNHLY, FYNNEI. The junction had 2 bases not matched to a gene; V was cut back by 5 bases and J by 1 base. This CDR3 contains 13 residues. CDR3 sequence (DNA): TGTGCCAGCAGTAGACAGGGTTCCTACGAGCAGTACTTC. Protein sequence: CASSRQGSYEQYF.

The J gene is TRBJ2-1, the V gene TRBV5-4; D is ambiguous. With 7 bases removed from V and 5 bases from J, the gap between germline ends came to 19 bases. Germline CDR1 reads SGHNT; CDR2 reads YYREEE (reference sequence). The CDR3 has 15 residues. The DNA for the CDR3 is TGTGCCAGCCTGGGGTCGGGCGGATTTCACAATGAGCAGTTCTTC. It translates to CASLGSGGFHNEQFF.

J is TRBJ2-1 and V is TRBV2; 10 bases agree with TRBD1. Germline CDR1 SNHLY, CDR2 FYNNEI. With V trimmed by 5 bases and J by 12 bases, 10 bases remained unmatched. The CDR3 has 14 residues. CDR3 coding DNA: TGTGCCAGCAGTTATTGGGACAGGGGACAAGGGCAGTTCTTC. This sequence encodes CASSYWDRGQGQFF.

This clone appeared a single time. This chain uses TRBV28 with TRBJ2-3; the match to TRBD2 covers 8 bases. Germline V gene sequence: CDR1 MDHEN, CDR2 SYDVKM. The CDR3 is 16 amino acids. V lost 3 bases to trimming and J lost 3 bases; unmatched junction nucleotides: 8. In nucleotides, the CDR3 is TGTGCCAGCAGTTTCATAACTAGCGGAAGTACAGATACGCAGTATTTT. Translation: CASSFITSGSTDTQYF.

The J gene is TRBJ2-7, the V gene TRBV16; maybe TRBD2 (5 bases). From germline, CDR1 is KGHSY and CDR2 FQNENV. V lost 4 bases, J lost 2 bases, and 15 bases lay in between. This CDR3 is built from 15 residues. CDR3 sequence: CASSPFGVETYEQYF. CDR3 bases: TGTGCCAGCAGCCCCTTCGGGGTAGAAACCTACGAGCAGTACTTC. The variable domain in full, completed from reference TRBV16 and TRBJ2-7, reads GEEVAQTPKHLVRGEGQKAKLYCAPIKGHSYVFWYQQVLKNEFKFLISFQNENVFDETGMPKERFSAKCLPNSPCSLEIQATKLEDSAVYFCASSPFGVETYEQYFGPGTRLTVT.

V is TRBV19 and J is TRBJ2-7; 7 bases line up with TRBD2. CDR1 and CDR2 from the germline V gene are LNHDA and SQIVND (reference sequence). This CDR3 comprises 15 residues. Trimming took 5 bases from V and 2 from J; bases not matched to a gene: 9. The CDR3 spells CASSLETSPAYEQYF. CDR3 sequence (DNA): TGTGCCAGTAGTCTCGAGACTAGCCCGGCCTACGAGCAGTACTTC.

The chain couples TRBV28 to TRBJ1-1; D remains ambiguous. Trimming removed 7 bases from V and 5 bases from J, with 26 bases in between. This CDR3 is 17 amino acids long. Germline CDR1 MDHEN, CDR2 SYDVKM. The CDR3 DNA sequence: TGTGCCAGCACCCTAGCCCCTCCCCGCTCCGTGGAGACTGAAGCTTTCTTT. Translated: CASTLAPPRSVETEAFF. Full variable domain (missing parts from reference TRBV28 and TRBJ1-1): DVKVTQSSRYLVKRTGEKVFLECVQDMDHENMFWYRQDPGLGLRLIYFSYDVKMKEKGDIPEGYSVSREKKERFSLILESASTNQTSMYLCASTLAPPRSVETEAFFGQGTRLTVV.

The count of this clone is one. V is TRBV29-1 and J is TRBJ2-7, with no clear D. V was trimmed by 4 bases and J by 4 bases, leaving 8 bases between them. Looked up from germline, CDR1 is SQVTM and CDR2 is ANQGSEA. This CDR3 has 11 residues. The CDR3, as DNA: TGCAGCGTTGTAAGGGCTTACGAGCAGTACTTC. Protein product: CSVVRAYEQYF.

This clone is a singleton in its sample. This chain joins TRBV13 and TRBJ2-2, with D hard to call. Germline CDR1 PRHDT, CDR2 FYEKMQ (reference sequence). The CDR3 is 13 amino acids. V gave up 1 base and J gave up 6 bases, with 6 bases separating them. For the CDR3, the DNA is TGTGCCAGCAGCTTAGTCCGGGCCGGGGAGCTGTTTTTT. Translated, it gives CASSLVRAGELFF.

The chain couples TRBV30 to TRBJ2-2; D is possibly TRBD1 or TRBD2 (5 bases each). CDR1 and CDR2 from the germline V gene are GTSNPN and SVGIG (reference sequence). The CDR3 length is 13 residues. V gave up 0 bases and J gave up 5 bases, with 7 bases separating them. The CDR3 region is CAWSVGVTGELFF. The CDR3 nucleotides are TGTGCCTGGAGTGTGGGGGTAACCGGGGAGCTGTTTTTT.

The gene calls are TRBV7-2 and TRBJ2-3; the D gene is possibly TRBD2 (5 bases). Trimming removed 0 bases from V and 5 bases from J, with 21 bases in between. CDR3 length: 18 residues. CDR1 is SGHTA, CDR2 FQGNSA, per germline. As DNA, the CDR3 is TGTGCCAGCAGCTTAGCTCGGACCCGGGGTGGTTGGGGAGATACGCAGTATTTT. Amino acid sequence: CASSLARTRGGWGDTQYF.

V usage is TRBV19 and J usage is TRBJ2-1; D possibly corresponds to TRBD1 (6 bases). Per germline, CDR1 LNHDA and CDR2 SQIVND (reference sequence). The V and J ends lost 1 base and 10 bases respectively, with 14 bases between them. This CDR3 region has 14 residues. CDR3 in DNA: TGTGCCAGTAGTATAGGAACAGGGCTCGAAGAGCAGTTCTTC. Translated, it gives CASSIGTGLEEQFF.

As regards this clone: Additional DNA sequences in this sample encode the identical CDR3. The chain carries TRBV2 and TRBJ2-7; D perhaps matches TRBD2 (6 bases). Per germline, CDR1 SNHLY and CDR2 FYNNEI. V lost 6 bases, J lost 2 bases, and 8 bases lay in between. The CDR3 is 12 amino acids. CDR3 coding DNA: TGTGCCAGCAGGGGAGGCCCCTACGAGCAGTACTTC. Encoded protein: CASRGGPYEQYF.

Notes on this clone: A much larger clone differs by one base, so this may be a read error. Other nucleotide sequences from this sample produce the same CDR3. This sequence joins TRBV27 and TRBJ2-3; D is undetermined. CDR1 is MNHEY and CDR2 is SMNVEV in the germline V gene (reference sequence). Trimming shortened V by 6 bases and J by 2 bases, and 3 bases separated the two germline ends. The CDR3 contains 11 residues. As DNA, the CDR3 is TGTGCCAGCAGCCTCACAGATACGCAGTATTTT. Its translation: CASSLTDTQYF.